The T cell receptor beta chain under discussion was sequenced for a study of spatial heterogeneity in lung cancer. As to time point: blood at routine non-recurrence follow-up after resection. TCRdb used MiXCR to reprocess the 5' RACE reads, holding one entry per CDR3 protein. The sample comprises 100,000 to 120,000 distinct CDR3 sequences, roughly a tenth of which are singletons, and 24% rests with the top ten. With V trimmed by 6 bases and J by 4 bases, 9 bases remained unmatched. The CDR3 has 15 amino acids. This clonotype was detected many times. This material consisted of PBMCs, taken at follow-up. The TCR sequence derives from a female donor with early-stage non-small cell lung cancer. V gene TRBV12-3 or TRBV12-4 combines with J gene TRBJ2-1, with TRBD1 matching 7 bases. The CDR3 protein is CASSADRKHYNEQFF. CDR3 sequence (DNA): TGTGCCAGCAGCGCGGACAGGAAACATTACAATGAGCAGTTCTTC.